The TCR beta chain under discussion was sequenced for a study of cytomegalovirus exposure and HLA in healthy donors. These donors were members of the roughly 120-subject validation cohort, a group separate from the roughly 670-subject first cohort. General study findings and limits: Investigators reported 150 to 200 TCR beta chains as tied to cytomegalovirus. The TCR clusters that emerged in the first cohort tended, a later analysis found, to co-occur in the 110 or so validation repertoires.

Only one count was recorded for this clone. Antigen: not known. The J segment lost 4 bases and the V segment lost 5 bases, leaving 3 bases of the junction unmatched. Germline lookup yields CDR1 SGHTA and CDR2 FQGNSA. CDR3 size: 15 residues. Sequenced by immunoSEQ multiplex PCR; TCRdb stores in-frame clones only, minus some. The sample records around 58,000 clones, more than 85% being singletons. Sequencing used PBMCs. This clonotype originated in a woman aged 18 to 35 in good health and CMV-seronegative. The genes are TRBV7-2 and TRBJ2-1, with 12 bases that match TRBD2. As DNA, the CDR3 is TGTGCCAGCAGCCCAACTAGCGGGGGGTACAATGAGCAGTTCTTC. Residues: CASSPTSGGYNEQFF.